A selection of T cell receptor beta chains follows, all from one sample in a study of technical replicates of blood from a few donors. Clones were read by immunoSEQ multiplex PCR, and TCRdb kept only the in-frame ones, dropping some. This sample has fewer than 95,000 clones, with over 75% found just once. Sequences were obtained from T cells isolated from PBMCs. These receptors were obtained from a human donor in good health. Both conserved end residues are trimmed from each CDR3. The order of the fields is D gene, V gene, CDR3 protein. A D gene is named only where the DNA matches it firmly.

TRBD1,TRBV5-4,ASSMGQGITEAF
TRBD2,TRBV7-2,ASSLSGLAGTRYEQY
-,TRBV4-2,ASSQEYFAYNEQF
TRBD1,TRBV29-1,SATGGVGELF
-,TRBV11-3,ASSLDTRRDYNEQF
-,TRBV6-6,ASRPGTLRPYEQY
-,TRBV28,ASSQESRLTSYEQY
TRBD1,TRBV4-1,ASRSSGTGGYKLF
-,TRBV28,ASSFGLGTDTQY
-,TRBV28,ASSLGSAWQPQH
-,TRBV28,ASSLGRRGNQPQH
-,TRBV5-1,ASSLDTGWTGELF
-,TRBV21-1,ASSKSSGTLAGGLTPNEQF
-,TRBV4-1,ASSQEGLVAYEQY
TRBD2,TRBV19,ASRSYSGTETQY
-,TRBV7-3,ASSPTTETNYGYT
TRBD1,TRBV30,AWSATRPGTGPNMNTEAF
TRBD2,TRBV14,ASSPRPGLAGKGEQF
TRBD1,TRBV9,ASSVRGTATNYGYT
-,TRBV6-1,ATPRVKGAYEQY
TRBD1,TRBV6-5,ASSYSTGPRNEQF
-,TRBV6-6,ASSPPGAYEQY
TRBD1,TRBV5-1,ASSFGQGKAF
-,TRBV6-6,ATQATDGELF
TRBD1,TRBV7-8,ASSPAAGGSYGYT
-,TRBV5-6,ASSLEGMGQNTEAF
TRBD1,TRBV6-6,ASSYSAGGQPQH
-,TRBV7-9,ATLANSGNTIY
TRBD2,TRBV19,ASSIAGLAGVTYNEQF
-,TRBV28,ASSPLSTGYEQY
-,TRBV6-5,ASRTGSSYNEQF
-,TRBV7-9,ASSQGVSREEKLF
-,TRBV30,AWRFGVYGYT
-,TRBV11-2,ASSSTGTSKYNEQF
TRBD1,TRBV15,ATSIKGEGAHTISYNEQF
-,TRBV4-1,ASSQEGPSVLGSFTNEQF
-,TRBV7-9,ASSSEAEYEQY
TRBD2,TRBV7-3,ASSLEGLATHNEQF
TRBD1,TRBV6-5,ASTYRGGADTEAF
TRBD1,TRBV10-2,ASSGTGNGQPQH
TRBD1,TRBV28,ASSLLGGRGQETQY
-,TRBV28,VSRGSSYNEQF